One and the same sample provided the 30 T cell receptor beta chains below, sequenced in a study of tumor-infiltrating lymphocytes in primary liver carcinoma. RNA isolated from unsorted whole blood supplied the blood RNA, with germline DNA also extracted. With a constant-region primer, TCR beta cDNA was made from approximately 450 ng of total RNA. Three nested multiplex PCR rounds, a slightly modified ARM-PCR, produced the libraries for TCR beta. The first two PCR rounds, roughly 11 cycles each, used TRBV1-TRBV30 forward primers and a C-beta reverse primer. TCRdb re-called the multiplex PCR reads with MiXCR, one entry per CDR3 protein. The sample holds around 330,000 distinct CDR3 sequences, 65% seen once. The sequenced sample was peripheral blood. Receptors were obtained from a man aged 40-55 years with primary liver carcinoma and hepatitis B virus infection.

Remarks on this clonotype: Its ends do not fully match the called genes, so a read error is possible. J is TRBJ2-1 and V is TRBV30; 9 bases line up with TRBD2. From germline, CDR1 is GTSNPN and CDR2 SVGIG (reference sequence). This CDR3 spans 12 amino acids. Here the CDR3 reads CATGTSRNEQFF. In DNA, the CDR3 is TGTGCCACCGGGACTAGCAGGAATGAACAGTTCTTC. The full variable domain, its missing parts supplied by reference TRBV30 and TRBJ2-1, is SQTIHQWPATLVQPVGSPLSLECTVEGTSNPNLYWYRQAAGRGLQLLFYSVGIGQISSEVPQNLSASRPQDRQFILSSKKLLLSDSGFYLCATGTSRNEQFFGPGTRLTVL.

DNA of the CDR3: TGTGCCAGCAGCATGGAGGGCGTTTGGAAAGAGACCCAGTACTTC. Translating it yields CASSMEGVWKETQYF. The V and J genes are TRBV5-6 and TRBJ2-5; TRBD2 might be the D (6 bases). Germline loops: CDR1 SGHDT, CDR2 YYEEEE. V was shortened by 4 bases and J by 3 bases, with 16 bases between the two germline ends. The CDR3 is 15 residues long.

This clonotype was counted ten times or more. The chain has TRBV11-2 and TRBJ1-6; D gene unclear. The CDR3 contains 12 residues. The germline gives CDR1 SGHAT, CDR2 FQNNGV. Trimming took off 0 bases at V and 10 bases at J, with 4 bases between the two ends. The CDR3 loop reads CASSLDLSPLHF. Here the CDR3 DNA reads TGTGCCAGCAGCTTAGACTTATCACCCCTCCACTTT. Drawing the rest from reference TRBV11-2 and TRBJ1-6, the complete variable domain is EAGVAQSPRYKIIEKRQSVAFWCNPISGHATLYWYQQILGQGPKLLIQFQNNGVVDDSQLPKDRFSAERLKGVDSTLKIQPAKLEDSAVYLCASSLDLSPLHFGNGTRLTVT.

About this clonotype: One junction end disagrees with the germline gene, perhaps due to a read error. The chain links TRBV28 to TRBJ1-5; D remains unclear. This CDR3 is 12 amino acids long. Germline V gene lookup returns CDR1 MDHEN and CDR2 SYDVKM. The CDR3 here is CASSFSNQLQHF. The CDR3 nucleotides read TGTGCCAGCAGTTTCAGCAATCAGCTCCAGCATTTT.

V gene TRBV25-1 combines with J gene TRBJ2-1; 11 bases line up with TRBD2. The CDR3 sequence is 16 residues long. CDR1 is MGHDK and CDR2 is SYGVNS in the germline V gene. V shed 4 bases and J 7 bases; nucleotides not matched to a gene: 9. The chain's CDR3 is CASSAGSSGRWNEQFF. The CDR3 nucleotides read TGTGCCAGCAGTGCAGGGTCTAGCGGGAGGTGGAATGAGCAGTTCTTC.

This clonotype was counted only a few times. At one of its ends the junction is not consistent with the germline gene, which may arise from a read error. This sequence joins TRBV12-3 or TRBV12-4 and TRBJ1-5; no clear D. This CDR3 has 13 amino acids. In DNA, the CDR3 is TGTGCCAGCAACTCAGGAGACCATCAGCCCCGGCATTTT. Protein product: CASNSGDHQPRHF.

To note about this clonotype: A much larger clonotype is one base distant, so this may be a read error. The V and J genes are TRBV6-1 and TRBJ2-5; D gene ambiguous. Germline V gives CDR1 MNHNS, CDR2 SASEGT. V was clipped by 4 bases and J by 7 bases, with 10 bases between them. This CDR3 has 12 amino acids. The CDR3 loop reads CASSVVLGTQYF. For the CDR3, the DNA is TGTGCCAGCAGTGTCGTCTTAGGGACCCAGTACTTC.

This clonotype showed up many times. The chain links TRBV4-1 to TRBJ2-2; 7 bases agree with TRBD2. J lost 2 bases, V lost 1 base, and 10 bases had no gene match. The length of the CDR3 is 18 residues. CDR1 MGHRA and CDR2 YSYEKL come from the germline V gene. The chain's CDR3 is CASSQVGRTGLNTGELFF. In DNA form, the CDR3 reads TGCGCCAGCAGCCAAGTTGGAAGAACGGGACTAAACACCGGGGAGCTGTTTTTT.

On this clonotype: A single base separates this from a much larger clone, so it may be a read error. V gene TRBV4-3 combines with J gene TRBJ2-1, with D unresolved. This CDR3 contains 15 residues. Germline values: CDR1 LGHNA, CDR2 YSLEER. The CDR3 DNA sequence: TGCGCCAACAGCCAAGATTCGGGCTCCTACAATGAGCAGTTCTTC. Its translation is CANSQDSGSYNEQFF.

Comments on this clonotype: A read error is possible here, since a much larger clone lies one base away. The chain combines TRBV6-5 with TRBJ2-7; 7 bases match TRBD2. Germline V lookup: CDR1 MNHEY, CDR2 SVGAGI. V was clipped by 6 bases and J by 6 bases; unmatched bases: 17. CDR3 length equals 16 residues. CDR3 in DNA: TGTGCCAGCAGGCCTTCCGGACTAGAGGGAGTCAGCGAGCAGTACTTC. Residues: CASRPSGLEGVSEQYF.

This clonotype occurred many times. V is TRBV5-4 and J is TRBJ2-5; perhaps TRBD1 as D (6 bases). The CDR3 extends over 12 amino acids. CDR1 and CDR2 from the germline V gene are SGHNT and YYREEE (reference sequence). V was cut by 4 bases and J by 5 bases, with 9 bases left in between. CDR3 nucleotides: TGTGCCAGCAGCATCACAGGGGAGACCCAGTACTTC. Protein sequence: CASSITGETQYF.

Worth noting for this clonotype: One end of the junction does not line up with germline, which may come from a read error. J is TRBJ2-5 and V is TRBV4-1; D not certain. This CDR3 region has 12 residues. Per germline, CDR1 MGHRA and CDR2 YSYEKL. The CDR3 is CASSPHGEAQYF. CDR3 sequence (DNA): TGCGCCAGCAGCCCTCATGGAGAGGCCCAGTACTTC.

This chain uses TRBV28 with TRBJ2-7, with D perhaps TRBD2 (6 bases). The germline CDR1 and CDR2 sequences are MDHEN and SYDVKM. The V end was cut by 5 bases, the J end by 3 bases, with 14 bases between. This CDR3 contains 14 residues. CDR3 sequence reads: CASSTLGGHYEQYF. CDR3 bases: TGTGCCAGCAGTACCCTGGGGGGTCACTACGAGCAGTACTTC.

This clonotype was observed a few times. Without the conserved terminal phenylalanine or tryptophan, this CDR3 likely stems from a read error. The chain recombines TRBV11-2 with TRBJ2-2, with TRBD1 matching over 7 bases. The germline V gene encodes CDR1 SGHAT and CDR2 FQNNGV. The V gene end was trimmed by 7 bases and the J gene end by 4 bases; junction bases not matched to a gene: 9. The CDR3 runs to 15 residues. CDR3 in DNA: TGTGCCAGCAACTCTGAACAGGGGTTCACCGGGGAGCTGTTTCTT. This encodes CASNSEQGFTGELFL.

This clonotype appeared once. The conserved final phenylalanine or tryptophan is absent from the CDR3, which likely points to a read error. V and J are TRBV6-6 and TRBJ2-5, with no clear D. From germline, CDR1 is MNHNY and CDR2 SVGAGI (reference sequence). Trimming left V 5 bases short and J 5 bases short, with 12 bases between. CDR3 length: 13 residues. The CDR3 nucleotides are TGTGCCAGCAGTCCCAACTCGGCGGAGACCCAGTACCTC. It is translated as CASSPNSAETQYL.

A word on this clonotype: The germline gene is not matched at one end of the junction; a read error may be the cause. The chain uses TRBV5-8 and TRBJ1-5, with no clear D. Germline CDR1 SGHTS, CDR2 YDEGEE. The CDR3 length is 16 residues. This CDR3 reads CASSLVGSLTNHPQHF. DNA of the CDR3: TGTGCCAGCAGCTTGGTGGGCAGCCTCACCAATCATCCCCAGCATTTT.

Regarding this clonotype: At one end, the junction sequence differs from germline, possibly due to a read error. The chain carries TRBV5-1 and TRBJ2-3; D uncertain. This CDR3 contains 16 residues. The germline gives CDR1 SGHRS, CDR2 YFSETQ. CDR3 sequence: CASSQALVLSTDTQYF. The CDR3 coding sequence is TGCGCCAGCAGCCAAGCTCTAGTGCTTAGCACGGATACGCAGTATTTT.

As to this clonotype: A read error may be the cause here, since a much bigger clone is one base away. The rearrangement uses TRBV6-6 and TRBJ1-2; D uncertain. Trimming took off 6 bases at V and 3 bases at J, with 11 bases between the two ends. Germline values: CDR1 MNHNY, CDR2 SVGAGI (reference sequence). CDR3 length equals 13 residues. CDR3 in amino acids: CASSLLWDYGYTF. CDR3 DNA: TGTGCCAGCAGCCTATTGTGGGACTATGGCTACACCTTC.

In regard to this clonotype: This may stem from a read error, because a much larger clone lies one nucleotide away. CDR3 DNA sequence: TGTGCCAGCATCCATACAGGGGCATATCAGCCCCAGCATTTT. It specifies CASIHTGAYQPQHF. The chain is built from TRBV12-3 or TRBV12-4 and TRBJ1-5, with 7 bases identical to TRBD1. V shed 7 bases, J shed 5 bases, and the junction held 8 bases outside the gene matches. The CDR3 consists of 14 residues.

This clonotype was seen a single time. A clone one base away is much larger, so this may be a read error. The V and J genes are TRBV6-2 or TRBV6-3 and TRBJ1-2; possibly TRBD1 for D (6 bases). From germline, CDR1 is MNHEY and CDR2 SVGEGT. This CDR3 has 15 residues. CDR3 amino acids: CASSYSQGQTYDYTF. The DNA for the CDR3 is TGTGCCAGCAGTTACTCTCAAGGACAGACGTATGACTACACCTTC.

This clonotype has a single count. The chain has TRBV7-3 and TRBJ1-1; 10 bases match TRBD1. The ends lost 6 bases at V and 6 bases at J; junction bases unmatched: 4. CDR3 size: 13 residues. From germline, CDR1 is SGHTA and CDR2 FQGTGA. The CDR3 reads CASSGGQGSEAFF. The DNA for the CDR3 is TGTGCCAGCAGTGGGGGACAGGGGTCTGAAGCTTTCTTT.

This clonotype was counted a single time. A much larger clone is a single base away; this may be a read error. The J gene is TRBJ2-6, the V gene TRBV12-3 or TRBV12-4; 9 positions agree with TRBD1. This CDR3 contains 16 residues. This CDR3 is CASRPGQGSGVNVLTF. The CDR3 DNA sequence: TGTGCCAGCAGGCCGGGACAGGGCTCTGGGGTCAACGTCCTGACTTTC.

In its sample, this clonotype was seen a few times. The chain is built from TRBV28 and TRBJ2-1; TRBD2 matches at 10 bases. Looked up from germline, CDR1 is MDHEN and CDR2 is SYDVKM. V was clipped by 7 bases and J by 0 bases; unmatched bases: 9. CDR3 length: 17 residues. The CDR3 sequence: CASMGLAQYSSYNEQFF. CDR3 coding DNA: TGTGCCAGCATGGGACTAGCGCAATATAGCTCCTACAATGAGCAGTTCTTC. The complete variable domain, with remaining parts taken from reference TRBV28 and TRBJ2-1, reads DVKVTQSSRYLVKRTGEKVFLECVQDMDHENMFWYRQDPGLGLRLIYFSYDVKMKEKGDIPEGYSVSREKKERFSLILESASTNQTSMYLCASMGLAQYSSYNEQFFGPGTRLTVL.

Of note for this clonotype: A much larger clone sits a single nucleotide away, making a read error possible. This rearrangement joins TRBV10-1 to TRBJ2-1, with 11 bases identical to TRBD2. The junction had 8 bases not matched to a gene; V was cut back by 0 bases and J by 7 bases. The germline V gene has CDR1 WNHNN and CDR2 SYGVQD (reference sequence). This CDR3 has 17 amino acids. CDR3 region: CASSESVAGGPWNEQFF. The CDR3 coding sequence is TGCGCCAGCAGTGAGTCGGTAGCGGGAGGGCCATGGAATGAGCAGTTCTTC.

Concerning this clonotype: Just one base apart from a much larger clone, this may be a read error. The chain joins TRBV6-2 or TRBV6-3 to TRBJ2-1, with TRBD2 matching 9 bases. CDR3 size: 15 residues. Per germline, CDR1 MNHEY and CDR2 SVGEGT. This chain's CDR3 is CASSYSTSGRVEQCF. The CDR3, as DNA: TGTGCCAGCAGTTACTCGACTAGCGGTCGGGTTGAGCAGTGCTTC.

The J gene is TRBJ1-2, the V gene TRBV5-1; D is possibly TRBD1 (6 bases). The germline gives CDR1 SGHRS, CDR2 YFSETQ. The CDR3 has 15 residues. The V gene lost 4 bases and the J gene lost 4 bases, with 17 bases spanning the gap. The CDR3 nucleotides are TGCGCCAGCAGCCCGAATTCGGGGGCAGGCTATGGCTACACCTTC. Residues: CASSPNSGAGYGYTF.

This clonotype was seen once. A much larger clonotype is one base distant, so this may be a read error. The rearrangement uses TRBV7-9 and TRBJ1-1, with D maybe TRBD1 (5 bases). Trimming took 4 bases from V and 8 from J, leaving 20 bases between them. The germline V gene has CDR1 SEHNR and CDR2 FQNEAQ (reference sequence). The CDR3 is made up of 15 amino acids. The CDR3 here is CASSSAGNTRTEAFF. The CDR3 nucleotides are TGTGCCAGCAGCTCAGCCGGCAACACAAGGACAGAAGCTTTCTTT.

The chain recombines TRBV6-2 or TRBV6-3 with TRBJ2-2; 7 bases are shared with TRBD2. Per the germline V gene, CDR1 is MNHEY and CDR2 is SVGEGT. This CDR3 is built from 18 residues. V trimming: 6 bases; J trimming: 3 bases; junction bases outside the gene matches: 16. For the CDR3, the DNA is TGTGCCAGCAGCGACATGGGGATTCGACTAGCCTACACCGGGGAGCTGTTTTTT. Residues: CASSDMGIRLAYTGELFF.

About this clonotype itself: Here the CDR3 omits its conserved ending phenylalanine or tryptophan, so a read error is the likely source. The V gene is TRBV11-3, the J gene TRBJ1-3; tentatively, D is TRBD1 (5 bases). Germline assignment: CDR1 SGHNT and CDR2 YENEEA. The V gene lost 4 bases and the J gene lost 6 bases, with 19 bases spanning the gap. This CDR3 comprises 16 residues. The CDR3 DNA reads TGTGCCAGCAGCTCGACAACCGGGACGGGGGAAAACACCATATATTAT. Residues: CASSSTTGTGENTIYY.

This clonotype is deemed medium-sized (0.01 to 0.1%). The V gene is TRBV11-1, the J gene TRBJ2-1; TRBD2 agrees at 7 bases. The CDR3 contains 12 residues. The germline V gene encodes CDR1 SGHAT and CDR2 FQDESV (reference sequence). With V trimmed by 6 bases and J by 13 bases, 9 bases remained unmatched. The CDR3 DNA follows: TGTGCCAGCAGTCCCCGGGACTATTCTCAGTTCTTC. Its protein product is CASSPRDYSQFF. The full variable domain, completed using reference TRBV11-1 and TRBJ2-1, is EAEVAQSPRYKITEKSQAVAFWCDPISGHATLYWYRQILGQGPELLVQFQDESVVDDSQLPKDRFSAERLKGVDSTLKIQPAELGDSAMYLCASSPRDYSQFFGPGTRLTVL.